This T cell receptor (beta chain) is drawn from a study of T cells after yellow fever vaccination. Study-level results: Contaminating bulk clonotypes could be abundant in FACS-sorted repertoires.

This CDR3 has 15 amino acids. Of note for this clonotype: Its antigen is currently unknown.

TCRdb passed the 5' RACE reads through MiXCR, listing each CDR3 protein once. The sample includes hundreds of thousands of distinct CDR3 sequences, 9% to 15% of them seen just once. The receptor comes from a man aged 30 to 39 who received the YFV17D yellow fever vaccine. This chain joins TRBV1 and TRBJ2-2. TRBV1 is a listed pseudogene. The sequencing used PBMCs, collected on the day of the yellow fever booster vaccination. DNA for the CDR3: TGCACCAGCAGCCAAGATATTATCGATACCGGGGAGCTGTTTTTT. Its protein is CTSSQDIIDTGELFF.